This TCR beta chain was sequenced in a study of T cells in Graves' hyperthyroidism and ophthalmopathy. General study results and limits: Using 13 V-J features, a model discriminated ophthalmopathy from stable hyperthyroidism. Onset of ophthalmopathy came a median about 6.5 months after the model predicted it.

Comment on this clonotype: Its cognate antigen is unknown.

The cohort's ophthalmopathy patients, a group with duration under 3 months, had a Clinical Activity Score of at least 3 and a NOSPECS grade of at least 4. It was RNA transcripts that yielded the amplified TCR beta CDR3 regions. When the TCR CDR3 underwent first-round RT-PCR, the HTBI primer set was used. TCRdb re-derived calls from the multiplex PCR reads in MiXCR, one entry per CDR3 protein. The sample has about 300,000 distinct CDR3 sequences, roughly 18% seen once. This clonotype originated in a man in his forties or fifties with Graves' ophthalmopathy. The sequencing sample was made of blood.

CDR3 DNA sequence: TGTGCCAGCAGTTTATTAGGGGGCGCGAGGGGGGAGCTGTTTTTT. It codes for CASSLLGGARGELFF. The chain links TRBV27 to TRBJ2-2; 7 bases are shared with TRBD1. CDR1 is MNHEY and CDR2 is SMNVEV in the germline V gene (reference sequence). The CDR3 is 15 residues long. Trimming cost V 1 base and J 8 bases; bases outside gene matches: 7.